This TCR beta chain was profiled in a study of radiation and T cells in renal cell carcinoma (dated by TCRdb to the early 2020s). The study in broad terms: The samples were obtained from a clinical trial, where primary renal cell carcinomas were treated with 15 Gy stereotactic body radiation therapy and then removed by nephrectomy 4 weeks afterward. TCR beta sequencing covered around 50 samples in total, comprising about 26 tumors and 27 peripheral blood samples. Across all 50 or so samples, 4,016,671 unique CDR3 nucleotide sequences, encoding 2.5 million to 3 million unique CDR3 amino acid sequences, were identified.

TCR beta libraries were generated from genomic DNA with the immunoSEQ kit, following the manufacturer's recommendations. For library preparation, a first multiplex PCR was performed with proprietary primers, followed by a second PCR in which unique barcodes were added, and bead cleanups were performed after each round. Each sample batch included a kit-provided positive control reaction and a negative control reaction. The final libraries were assessed on an Agilent 4200 TapeStation D1000 ScreenTape, pooled by volume, and quantified by qPCR. Sequencing was performed on an Illumina NextSeq500 using a MidOutput 150-cycle cartridge, with 156 Read1 cycles, 15 Index1 cycles, and the kit custom primers. The pooled library was loaded at 1.0 pM, with a roughly 20% PhiX control spiked in. From the authors' description of their analysis: Vendor-processed data were analyzed in R, and a clonotype was defined as all T cells sharing the same CDR3 nucleotide sequence. In the clone abundance analyses, frequencies in each sample were normalized to that sample's 10,000 most abundant clones. Public T cell clones, which averaged fewer than five per sample, were removed prior to analysis. An abundance difference of at least 32-fold between compartments was the criterion for calling clonotypes tumor-enriched or baseline blood-enriched. A beta-binomial differential abundance model was used to identify clonotypes that expanded or contracted between blood time points. Tumor-blood repertoire similarity was measured with the Baroni-Urbani and Buser coefficient, and group comparisons used two-tailed Wilcoxon tests in R. TCRdb holds this immuneACCESS table with in-frame rearrangements only. Some clones are missing; in checked studies, unresolved V genes explain under half, and the rest has no known cause. V, J and clone size derive from that table, while D and trimming were established from the DNA sequence. This sample has 100,000 to 150,000 clones in its table, and 75% to 85% of those were observed once. Of the sample, under 2.5% falls within the top ten clones.

V loses 3 bases of germline sequence and J loses 4 bases, and the interval between the two ends is 4 bases. CDR1 and CDR2 (ENHRY, SYGVKD) derive from the germline V gene. The CDR3 holds 12 amino acids from the cysteine to the phenylalanine. CDR3 DNA only is kept here, 36 bases in frame from base 1. Read against the paper, the sample's time point label means: blood 2 weeks post-SBRT. The treatment or condition label on this specimen signifies: 15 Gy SBRT to primary tumor, nephrectomy 4 weeks later. To follow tumor-enriched clonotypes, peripheral blood was collected serially from radiation-treated patients at baseline and again at 2 weeks and 4 weeks after SBRT. Every patient had renal cell carcinoma of clear cell pathology. Genomic DNA for TCR sequencing was prepared using the QIAamp DNA Blood Mini Kit (Qiagen). Only samples passing all quality control checks were included in the analyses. With regard to this clone: Its antigen is still unknown. No base qualities exist here, and no much larger clone lies one base off it.

Results the study describes overall, beyond this receptor: Because no pretreatment tumor biopsies were available, whether clonotypes were present in the tumor at baseline could not be determined. The single-armed trial design could not address effects of radiation dose or scheduling on the TCR repertoire. An increase in top tumor clonotypes in blood was observed from baseline to 2 weeks post-radiation, followed by contraction by 4 weeks, which was taken to suggest transient expansion of tumor-resident clones. Blood repertoire dynamics were not followed beyond 4 weeks after treatment.

The chain employs TRBV10-3 and TRBJ2-1; the D gene assignment is ambiguous. This receptor was obtained from a woman aged 55-75 years with renal cell carcinoma. Sequenced here: blood, sampled from a patient whose treatment included radiotherapy and nephrectomy. The DNA sequence is as follows: TGTGCCATCAGTGACAGATACAATGAGCAGTTCTTC. Translated, it reads CAISDRYNEQFF.